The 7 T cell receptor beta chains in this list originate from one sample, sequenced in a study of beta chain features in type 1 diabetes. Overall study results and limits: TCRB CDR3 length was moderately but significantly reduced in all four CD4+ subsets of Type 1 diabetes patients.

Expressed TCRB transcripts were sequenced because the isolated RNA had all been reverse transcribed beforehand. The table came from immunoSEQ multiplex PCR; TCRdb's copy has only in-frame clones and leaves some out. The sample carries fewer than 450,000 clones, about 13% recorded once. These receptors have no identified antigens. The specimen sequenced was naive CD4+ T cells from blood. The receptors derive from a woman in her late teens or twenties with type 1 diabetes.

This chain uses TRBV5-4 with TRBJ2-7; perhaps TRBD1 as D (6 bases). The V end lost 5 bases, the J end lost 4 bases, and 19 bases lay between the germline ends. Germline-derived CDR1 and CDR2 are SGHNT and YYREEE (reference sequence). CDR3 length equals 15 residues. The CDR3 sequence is CASSFEPGTRYEQYF. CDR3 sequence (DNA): TGTGCCAGCAGTTTTGAACCCGGGACACGATACGAGCAGTACTTC.

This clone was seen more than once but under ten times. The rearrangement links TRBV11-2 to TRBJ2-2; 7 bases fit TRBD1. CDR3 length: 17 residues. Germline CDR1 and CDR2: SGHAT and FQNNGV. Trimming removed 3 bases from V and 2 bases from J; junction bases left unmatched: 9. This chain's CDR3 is CASSFPWGQPNTGELFF. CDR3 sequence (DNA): TGTGCCAGCAGCTTTCCATGGGGACAGCCTAACACCGGGGAGCTGTTTTTT.

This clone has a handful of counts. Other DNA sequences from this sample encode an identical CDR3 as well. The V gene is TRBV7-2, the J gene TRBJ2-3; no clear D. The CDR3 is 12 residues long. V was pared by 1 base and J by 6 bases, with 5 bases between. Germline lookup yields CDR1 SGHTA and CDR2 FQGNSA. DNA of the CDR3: TGTGCCAGCAGCTTAGTCCGGGATACGCAGTATTTT. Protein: CASSLVRDTQYF. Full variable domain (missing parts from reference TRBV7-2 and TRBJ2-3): GAGVSQSPSNKVTEKGKDVELRCDPISGHTALYWYRQSLGQGLEFLIYFQGNSAPDKSGLPSDRFSAERTGGSVSTLTIQRTQQEDSAVYLCASSLVRDTQYFGPGTRLTVL.

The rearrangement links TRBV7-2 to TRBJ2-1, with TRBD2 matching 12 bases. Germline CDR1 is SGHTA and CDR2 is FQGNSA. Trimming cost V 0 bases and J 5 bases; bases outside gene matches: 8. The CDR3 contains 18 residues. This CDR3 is CASSLAQGLAGPDNEQFF. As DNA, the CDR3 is TGTGCCAGCAGCTTAGCGCAAGGACTAGCGGGACCCGACAATGAGCAGTTCTTC.

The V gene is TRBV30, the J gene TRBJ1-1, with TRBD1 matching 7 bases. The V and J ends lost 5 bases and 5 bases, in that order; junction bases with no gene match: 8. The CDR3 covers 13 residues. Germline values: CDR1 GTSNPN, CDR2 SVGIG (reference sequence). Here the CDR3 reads CAWVFQGVTEAFF. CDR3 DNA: TGTGCCTGGGTCTTTCAGGGGGTGACTGAAGCTTTCTTT.

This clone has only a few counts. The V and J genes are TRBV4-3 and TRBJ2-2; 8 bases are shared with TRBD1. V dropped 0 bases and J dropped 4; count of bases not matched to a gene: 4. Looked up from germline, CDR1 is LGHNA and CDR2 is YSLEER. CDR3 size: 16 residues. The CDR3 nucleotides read TGCGCCAGCAGCCAAGATAGAGGGACAGGCACCGGGGAGCTGTTTTTT. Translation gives CASSQDRGTGTGELFF.

For the CDR3, the DNA is TGTGCCAGCTCACTGCCCGCACTAGCCAGCTCCTACAATGAGCAGTTCTTC. Its translation: CASSLPALASSYNEQFF. The chain recombines TRBV18 with TRBJ2-1; D might be TRBD2 (6 bases). CDR1 KGHSH and CDR2 LQKENI come from the germline V gene. V was pared by 4 bases and J by 0 bases, with 16 bases between. The CDR3 totals 17 residues.